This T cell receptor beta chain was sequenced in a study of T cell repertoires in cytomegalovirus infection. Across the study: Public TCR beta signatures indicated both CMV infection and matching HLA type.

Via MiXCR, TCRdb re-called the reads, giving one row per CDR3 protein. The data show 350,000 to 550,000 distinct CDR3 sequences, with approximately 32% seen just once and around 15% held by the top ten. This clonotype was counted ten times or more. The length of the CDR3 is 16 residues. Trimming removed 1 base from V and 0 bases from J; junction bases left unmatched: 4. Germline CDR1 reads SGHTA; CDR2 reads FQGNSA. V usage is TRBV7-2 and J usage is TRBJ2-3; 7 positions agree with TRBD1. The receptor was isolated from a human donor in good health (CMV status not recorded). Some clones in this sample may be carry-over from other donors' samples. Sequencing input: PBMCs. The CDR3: CASSLVPGGSTDTQYF. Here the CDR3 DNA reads TGTGCCAGCAGCTTAGTTCCAGGGGGTAGCACAGATACGCAGTATTTT.